This T cell receptor (beta chain) was recovered during a study of blood T cells in healthy people across ages. With 4 bases clipped from V and 6 bases from J, the junction kept 15 bases outside the gene matches. This CDR3 comprises 17 residues. Using a J-beta primer mix together with a sample-barcoded 5' primer, a second PCR was run for roughly 7 to 12 cycles. The template-switch adaptor was a 5' adaptor with 12 random nucleotides. It tagged each cDNA molecule. TCRdb called the 5' RACE reads again in MiXCR, with one record for every CDR3 protein. The table has around 1,500,000 distinct CDR3 sequences, 25% to 30% seen once.

This sequence was found in a woman in her thirties in good health. This chain uses TRBV12-3 or TRBV12-4 with TRBJ2-3; 8 bases are shared with TRBD1. The sample consisted of blood. In DNA form, the CDR3 reads TGTGCCAGCAGTTCCAATTGGGCTAGAGGGACAGGCGATACGCAGTATTTT. This sequence encodes CASSSNWARGTGDTQYF.